Presented here are 9 T cell receptor gamma chains from one specimen sequenced in a study of gamma-delta T cells after stem cell transplantation. TCRdb re-called clones from the RT-PCR reads via CATT. The sample yields about 3,000 gamma-chain clones, roughly 18% seen once. The sequenced material came from gamma-delta T cells. The source of these receptors is a human donor. It is not recorded whose cells these are; they may come from a transplant donor.

This clone has just a few counts. The chain employs TRGV3 and TRGJ1 or TRGJ2. Germline V gene sequence: CDR1 VTNTFY, CDR2 YDVSTARD (reference sequence). The CDR3 covers 11 residues. J lost 10 bases, V lost 0 bases, and 3 bases had no gene match. The CDR3 DNA reads TGTGCCACCTGGGACAGGCACAAGAAACTCTTT. This sequence encodes CATWDRHKKLF.

On this clone: A much larger clone lies a single base off, so this may be a read error. The sample carries other DNA sequences with the same CDR3. J is TRGJ1 or TRGJ2 and V is TRGV2. The CDR3 covers 13 residues. Germline trimming cut 0 bases from V and 7 bases from J; bases unmatched to any gene: 6. Germline CDR1 is EGSNGY and CDR2 is YDSYNSKV. The CDR3: CATWDGPRYKKLF. The CDR3 DNA is TGTGCCACCTGGGACGGGCCGCGATATAAGAAACTCTTT.

This clone was seen only a few times. The V gene is TRGV2, the J gene TRGJ1 or TRGJ2. After removal of 1 base from V and 9 bases from J, the junction contained 3 bases not matched to a gene. CDR3 length equals 11 residues. In germline, CDR1 is EGSNGY, CDR2 YDSYNSKV. The CDR3 protein is CATWDGLKKLF. The CDR3 DNA reads TGTGCCACCTGGGACGGTCTTAAGAAACTCTTT.

The rearrangement joins TRGV9 to TRGJP. The germline gives CDR1 GITISATS, CDR2 ISYDGTV (reference sequence). V lost 2 bases to trimming and J lost 3 bases; unmatched junction nucleotides: 4. This CDR3 spans 17 amino acids. The CDR3 is CALWEAMQELGKKIKVF. CDR3 DNA sequence: TGTGCCTTGTGGGAGGCAATGCAAGAGTTGGGCAAAAAAATCAAGGTATTT.

Turning to this clone: Mismatch with germline at one junction end may stem from a read error. The gene calls are TRGV2 and TRGJ1 or TRGJ2. Germline values: CDR1 EGSNGY, CDR2 YDSYNSKV. The CDR3 consists of 11 residues. CDR3 sequence: CAAWDGPGKLF. The CDR3 DNA reads TGTGCCGCCTGGGACGGGCCGGGGAAACTCTTT.

The table lists this clone with a few counts. Other DNA sequences in the sample encode the same CDR3. The CDR3 sequence: CATWDRRGYYKKLF. The CDR3, as DNA: TGTGCCACCTGGGACAGGCGAGGCTATTATAAGAAACTCTTT. The chain recombines TRGV3 with TRGJ1 or TRGJ2. CDR3 length equals 14 residues. Germline CDR1 and CDR2: VTNTFY and YDVSTARD (reference sequence). J lost 4 bases, V lost 0 bases, and 6 bases had no gene match.

The chain carries TRGV3 and TRGJ1 or TRGJ2. From germline, CDR1 is VTNTFY and CDR2 YDVSTARD (reference sequence). Trimming took 1 base from V and 1 from J; bases not matched to a gene: 13. This CDR3 region has 17 residues. This CDR3 is CATWDSPGFSNYYKKLF. CDR3 DNA sequence: TGTGCCACCTGGGACAGTCCTGGTTTCTCCAATTATTATAAGAAACTCTTT.

A word on this clone: The same CDR3 also results from other DNA sequences found in this sample. The CDR3 here is CATWDGNSSDWIKTF. The CDR3 DNA sequence: TGTGCCACCTGGGACGGAAATAGTAGTGATTGGATCAAGACGTTT. The chain joins TRGV2 to TRGJP2. This CDR3 contains 15 residues. J lost 0 bases, V lost 1 base, and 2 bases had no gene match. CDR1 is EGSNGY, CDR2 YDSYNSKV, per germline.

The V and J genes are TRGV3 and TRGJ1 or TRGJ2. From germline, CDR1 is VTNTFY and CDR2 YDVSTARD (reference sequence). The CDR3 runs to 11 residues. The junction had 3 bases not matched to a gene; V was cut back by 5 bases and J by 5 bases. The CDR3 DNA is TGTGCCACCTGGGCGAATTATAAGAAACTCTTT. Amino acids: CATWANYKKLF.